Reported below is one T cell receptor (beta chain). Researchers amplified the TCR beta CDR3 regions from RNA transcripts. The study used the HTBI primer set for a first-round RT-PCR of the TCR CDR3. In TCRdb, the multiplex PCR reads were re-called with MiXCR into one record per CDR3 protein. The sample contains 75,000 to 100,000 distinct CDR3 sequences, just over 50% of which appear only once. The sample originates from a study of T cells in Graves' hyperthyroidism and ophthalmopathy. Sequencing used blood. The TCR originated in a woman aged 40 to 50 with Graves' hyperthyroidism.

CDR3 amino acids: CSASGQGRELFF. CDR3 coding DNA: TGCAGTGCCTCAGGGCAGGGAAGGGAGCTGTTTTTT. The V call is TRBV20-1, the J call TRBJ2-2; the D gene is possibly TRBD1 (5 bases). The CDR3 sequence is 12 residues long. Trimming removed 6 bases from V and 9 bases from J, with 14 bases in between. The germline CDR1 and CDR2 sequences are DFQATT and SNEGSKA (reference sequence).